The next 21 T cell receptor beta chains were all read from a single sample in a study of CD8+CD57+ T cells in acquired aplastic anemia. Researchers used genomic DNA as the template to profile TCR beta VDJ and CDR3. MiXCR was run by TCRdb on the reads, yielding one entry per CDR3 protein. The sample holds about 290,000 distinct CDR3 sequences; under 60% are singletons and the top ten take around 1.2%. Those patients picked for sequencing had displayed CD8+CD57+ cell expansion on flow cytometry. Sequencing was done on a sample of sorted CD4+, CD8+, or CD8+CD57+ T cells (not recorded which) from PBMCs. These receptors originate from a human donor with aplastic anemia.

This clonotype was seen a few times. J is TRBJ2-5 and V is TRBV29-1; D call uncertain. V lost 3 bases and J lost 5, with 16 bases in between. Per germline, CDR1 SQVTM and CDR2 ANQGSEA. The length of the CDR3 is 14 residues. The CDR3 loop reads CSVESALSWETQYF. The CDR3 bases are TGCAGCGTTGAGTCGGCTCTTTCGTGGGAGACCCAGTACTTC.

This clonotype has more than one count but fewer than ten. The chain's CDR3 is CASSPGQGAGQPQHF. CDR3 DNA: TGTGCCAGCAGCCCTGGACAGGGGGCTGGTCAGCCCCAGCATTTT. This chain links TRBV9 with TRBJ1-5; 11 positions match TRBD1. The V gene's germline CDR1 is SGDLS and CDR2 YYNGEE. V lost 4 bases to trimming and J lost 6 bases; unmatched junction nucleotides: 6. CDR3 length: 15 amino acids.

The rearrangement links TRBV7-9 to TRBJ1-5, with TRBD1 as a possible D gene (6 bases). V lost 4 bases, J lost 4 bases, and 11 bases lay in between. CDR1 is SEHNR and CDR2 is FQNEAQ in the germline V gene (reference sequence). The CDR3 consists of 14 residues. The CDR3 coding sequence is TGTGCCAGCAGCTCAGGACAGACTAATCAGCCCCAGCATTTT. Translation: CASSSGQTNQPQHF.

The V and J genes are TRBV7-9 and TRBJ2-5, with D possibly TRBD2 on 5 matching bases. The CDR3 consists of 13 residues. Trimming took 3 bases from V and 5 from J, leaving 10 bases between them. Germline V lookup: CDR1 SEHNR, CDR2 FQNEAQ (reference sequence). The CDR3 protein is CASSLDERETQYF. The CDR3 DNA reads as TGTGCCAGCAGCTTGGACGAGCGGGAGACCCAGTACTTC.

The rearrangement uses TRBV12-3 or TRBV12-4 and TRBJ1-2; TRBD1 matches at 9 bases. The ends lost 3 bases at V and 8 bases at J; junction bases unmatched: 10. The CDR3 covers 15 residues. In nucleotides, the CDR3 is TGTGCCAGCAGTTTTCTCCCCGGGACAGGGTCAGGCTACACCTTC. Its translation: CASSFLPGTGSGYTF.

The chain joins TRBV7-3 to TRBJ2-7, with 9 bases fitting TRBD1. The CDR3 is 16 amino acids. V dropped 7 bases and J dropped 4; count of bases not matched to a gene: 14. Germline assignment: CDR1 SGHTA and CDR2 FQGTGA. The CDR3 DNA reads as TGTGCCAGCACCCGCAGTTCCGGGACAGGGATATACGAGCAGTACTTC. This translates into CASTRSSGTGIYEQYF.

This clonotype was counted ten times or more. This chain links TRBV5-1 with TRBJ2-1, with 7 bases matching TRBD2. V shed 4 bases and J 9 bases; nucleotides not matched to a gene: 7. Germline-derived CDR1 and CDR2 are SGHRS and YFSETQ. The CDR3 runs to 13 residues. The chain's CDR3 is CASSPRLASEQFF. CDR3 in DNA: TGCGCCAGCAGCCCGAGACTAGCAAGTGAGCAGTTCTTC.

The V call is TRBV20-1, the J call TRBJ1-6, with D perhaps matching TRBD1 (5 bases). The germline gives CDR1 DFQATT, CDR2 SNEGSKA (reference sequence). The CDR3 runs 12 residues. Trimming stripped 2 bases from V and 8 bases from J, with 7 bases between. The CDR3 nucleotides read TGCAGTGCTAGATCGACAGATTCACCCCTCCACTTT. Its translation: CSARSTDSPLHF.

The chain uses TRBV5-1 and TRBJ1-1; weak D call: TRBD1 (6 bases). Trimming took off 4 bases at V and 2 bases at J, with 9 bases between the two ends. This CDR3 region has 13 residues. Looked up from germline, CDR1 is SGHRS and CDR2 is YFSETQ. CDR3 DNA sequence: TGCGCCAGCAGCCAGGGGACAAACACTGAAGCTTTCTTT. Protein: CASSQGTNTEAFF.

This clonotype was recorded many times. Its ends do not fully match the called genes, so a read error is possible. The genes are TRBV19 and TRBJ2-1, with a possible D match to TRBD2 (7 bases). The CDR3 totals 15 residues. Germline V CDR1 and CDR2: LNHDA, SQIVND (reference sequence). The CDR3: CASNIGGTTYNEQFF. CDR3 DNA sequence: TGTGCCAGTAATATAGGGGGGACTACCTACAATGAGCAGTTCTTC.

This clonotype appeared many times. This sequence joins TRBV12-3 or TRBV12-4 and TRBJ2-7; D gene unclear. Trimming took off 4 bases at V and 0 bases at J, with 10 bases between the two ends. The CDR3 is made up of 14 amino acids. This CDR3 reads CASSSGRSSYEQYF. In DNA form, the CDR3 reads TGTGCCAGCAGTTCTGGACGGAGCTCCTACGAGCAGTACTTC.

Here the CDR3 reads CASSRGGWVTDTQYF. In nucleotides, the CDR3 is TGCGCCAGCAGCAGGGGCGGATGGGTGACAGATACGCAGTATTTT. The chain combines TRBV5-1 with TRBJ2-3; tentative D call: TRBD1 (5 bases). This CDR3 has 15 residues. V lost 4 bases and J 3 bases, leaving 15 bases between the germline ends. Germline V CDR1 and CDR2: SGHRS, YFSETQ.

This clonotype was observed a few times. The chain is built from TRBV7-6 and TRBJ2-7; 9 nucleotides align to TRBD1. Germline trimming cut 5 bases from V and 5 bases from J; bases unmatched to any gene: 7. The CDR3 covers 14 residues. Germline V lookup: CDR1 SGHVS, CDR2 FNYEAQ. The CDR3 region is CASSPGQGRHEQYF. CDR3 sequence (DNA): TGTGCCAGCAGCCCAGGACAGGGGAGGCACGAGCAGTACTTC.

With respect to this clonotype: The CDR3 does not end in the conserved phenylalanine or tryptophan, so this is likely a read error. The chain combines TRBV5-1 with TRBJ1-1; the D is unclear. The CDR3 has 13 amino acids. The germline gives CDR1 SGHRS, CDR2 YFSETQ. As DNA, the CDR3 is TGCGCCGGCAGCTTGTATGGGCAGACCGAAGCTTTCCTT. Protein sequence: CAGSLYGQTEAFL.

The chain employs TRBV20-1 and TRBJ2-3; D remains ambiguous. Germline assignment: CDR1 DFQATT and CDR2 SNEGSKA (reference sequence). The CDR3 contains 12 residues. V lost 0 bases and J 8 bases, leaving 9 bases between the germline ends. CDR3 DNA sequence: TGCAGTGCTAGAGAGGGCGAATCTACGCAGTATTTT. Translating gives CSAREGESTQYF.

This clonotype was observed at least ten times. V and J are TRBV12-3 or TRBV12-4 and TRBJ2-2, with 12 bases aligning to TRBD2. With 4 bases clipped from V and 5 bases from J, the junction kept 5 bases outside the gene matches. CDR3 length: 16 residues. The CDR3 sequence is CASSSTSGSATGELFF. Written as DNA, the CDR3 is TGTGCCAGCAGTTCGACTAGCGGGAGTGCGACCGGGGAGCTGTTTTTT.

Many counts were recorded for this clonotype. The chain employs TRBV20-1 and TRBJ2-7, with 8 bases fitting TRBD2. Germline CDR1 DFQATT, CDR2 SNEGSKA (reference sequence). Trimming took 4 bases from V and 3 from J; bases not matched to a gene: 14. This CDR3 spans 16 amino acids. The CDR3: CSAIERERGMNYEQYF. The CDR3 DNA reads TGCAGTGCTATTGAGCGGGAGAGGGGGATGAACTACGAGCAGTACTTC.

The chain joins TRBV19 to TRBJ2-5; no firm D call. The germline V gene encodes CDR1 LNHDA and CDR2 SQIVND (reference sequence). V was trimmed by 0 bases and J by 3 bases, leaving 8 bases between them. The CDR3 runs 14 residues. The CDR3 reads CASSIDRRKETQYF. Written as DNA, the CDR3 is TGTGCCAGTAGTATAGATCGCAGGAAAGAGACCCAGTACTTC.

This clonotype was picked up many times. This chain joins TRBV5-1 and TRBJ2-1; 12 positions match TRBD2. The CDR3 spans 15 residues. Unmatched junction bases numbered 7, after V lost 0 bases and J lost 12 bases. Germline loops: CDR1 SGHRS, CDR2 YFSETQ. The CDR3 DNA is TGCGCCAGCAGCTTGGATCCTAGCGGGAGGGCACCGCAGTTCTTC. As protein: CASSLDPSGRAPQFF. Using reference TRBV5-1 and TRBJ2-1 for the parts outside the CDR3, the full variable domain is KAGVTQTPRYLIKTRGQQVTLSCSPISGHRSVSWYQQTPGQGLQFLFEYFSETQRNKGNFPGRFSGRQFSNSRSEMNVSTLELGDSALYLCASSLDPSGRAPQFFGPGTRLTVL.

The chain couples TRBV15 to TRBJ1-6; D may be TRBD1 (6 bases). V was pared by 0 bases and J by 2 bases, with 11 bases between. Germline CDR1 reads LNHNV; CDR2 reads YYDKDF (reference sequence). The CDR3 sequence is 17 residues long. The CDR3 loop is CATSRDQGSAYNSPLHF. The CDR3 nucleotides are TGTGCCACCAGCAGAGATCAGGGGAGCGCCTATAATTCACCCCTCCACTTT.

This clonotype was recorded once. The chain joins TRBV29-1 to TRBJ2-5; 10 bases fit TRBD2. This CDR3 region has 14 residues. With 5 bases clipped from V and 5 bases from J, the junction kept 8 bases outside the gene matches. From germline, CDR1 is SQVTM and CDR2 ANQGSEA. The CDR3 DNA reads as TGCAGCGTTCGAAGGACTAGCGGTGGTGAGACCCAGTACTTC. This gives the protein CSVRRTSGGETQYF.